The sequence of this TCR beta chain was determined in a study of T cell responses to AZD1222 COVID-19 vaccine. In the study overall: The analysis combined second doses at about 4 or about 12 weeks. Study results and caveats: Only six or seven AZD1222 recipients tested seropositive at baseline. Possibly, clonal diversity was underestimated; donors were largely white British and included more females.

The table came from immunoSEQ multiplex PCR; TCRdb's copy has only in-frame clones and leaves some out. Here the sample spans 95,000 to 150,000 clones, 75% to 90% being singletons. The CDR3 is made up of 11 amino acids. Germline CDR1 reads KGHDR; CDR2 reads SFDVKD. V was pared by 4 bases and J by 3 bases, with 3 bases between. Comment on this clone: What it recognizes is unknown.

The chain has TRBV24-1 and TRBJ2-7; D call uncertain. Here the sequenced sample was peripheral blood, taken on day 0 of AZD1222 vaccination. The origin of this receptor is an adult in good health. This CDR3 is CATSDLYEQYF. The CDR3 coding sequence is TGTGCCACCAGTGACCTCTACGAGCAGTACTTC.